This T cell receptor (beta chain) was identified in a study of glioma-infiltrating T cells after dendritic cell vaccination. Across the study: Treatment, given 2003 to 2012, was autologous tumor lysate-pulsed dendritic cell vaccination.

Time point noted: after dendritic cell vaccination, including at tumor progression/relapse. All glioblastoma patients lacked an isocitrate dehydrogenase mutation. Up to 2 ug genomic DNA was used for TCRB CDR3 amplification. The protocol was immunoSEQ multiplex PCR, while the TCRdb copy is restricted to in-frame clones and leaves out a portion. Of fewer than 75,000 clones in the sample, approximately 87% were seen once. The CDR3 is made up of 13 amino acids. V gave up 0 bases and J gave up 15 bases; unmatched junction bases: 8. In germline, CDR1 is LGHNA, CDR2 YSLEER. This TCR derives from a human donor with glioblastoma. The sample consisted of blood, taken after dendritic cell vaccination. The chain is built from TRBV4-3 and TRBJ2-1, with TRBD2 matching 7 bases. CDR3 in DNA: TGCGCCAGCAGCCAAGATCGAAGCGGGGAGGGGTTCTTC. Encoded protein: CASSQDRSGEGFF.